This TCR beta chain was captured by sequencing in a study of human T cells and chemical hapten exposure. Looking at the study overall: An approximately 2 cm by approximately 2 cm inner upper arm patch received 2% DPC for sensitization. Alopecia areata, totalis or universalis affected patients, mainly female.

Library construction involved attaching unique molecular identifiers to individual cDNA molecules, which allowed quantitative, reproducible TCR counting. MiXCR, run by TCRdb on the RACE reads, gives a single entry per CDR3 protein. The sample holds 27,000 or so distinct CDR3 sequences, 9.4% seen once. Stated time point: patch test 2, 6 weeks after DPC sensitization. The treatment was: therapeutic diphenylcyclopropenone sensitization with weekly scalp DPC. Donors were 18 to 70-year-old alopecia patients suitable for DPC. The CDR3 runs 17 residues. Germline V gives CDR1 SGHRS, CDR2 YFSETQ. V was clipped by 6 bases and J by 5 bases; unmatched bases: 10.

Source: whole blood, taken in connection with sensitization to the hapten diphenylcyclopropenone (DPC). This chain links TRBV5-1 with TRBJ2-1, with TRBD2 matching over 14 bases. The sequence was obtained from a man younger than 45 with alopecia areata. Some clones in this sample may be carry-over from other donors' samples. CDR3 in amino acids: CASTGTSGSIRDNEQFF. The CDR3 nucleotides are TGCGCCAGCACCGGGACTAGCGGGAGTATAAGGGACAATGAGCAGTTCTTC.